Shown below are 9 T cell receptor beta chains from a single sample sequenced in a study of Ad26.COV2.S vaccination and SARS-CoV-2 variants. Using immunoSEQ multiplex PCR, the repertoire was profiled, and TCRdb retains in-frame clones only, with some absent. Altogether around 300,000 clones are present, approximately 87% being singletons, with the ten largest covering around 5%. Treatment here: about 20 received Ad26.COV2.S at low or high dose, single or two shots; roughly five received placebo; per-sample allocation not given. Collection of the samples took place on day 63 after the first injection of vaccine or placebo. The source was peripheral blood, collected in a trial of Ad26.COV2.S vaccine versus placebo. These TCRs come from a person between 18 and 65 years old who received the Ad26.COV2.S COVID-19 vaccine or a placebo.

CDR3 bases: TGTGCCAGCTCACCACGGTGGGAGGTCACTGAAGCTTTCTTT. It codes for CASSPRWEVTEAFF. The J gene is TRBJ1-1, the V gene TRBV18; D is undetermined. Looked up from germline, CDR1 is KGHSH and CDR2 is LQKENI. The CDR3 is 14 residues long. With 1 base removed from V and 4 bases from J, the gap between germline ends came to 10 bases. The whole variable domain, remainder taken from reference TRBV18 and TRBJ1-1, is NAGVMQNPRHLVRRRGQEARLRCSPMKGHSHVYWYRQLPEEGLKFMVYLQKENIIDESGMPKERFSAEFPKEGPSILRIQQVVRGDSAAYFCASSPRWEVTEAFFGQGTRLTVV.

The chain combines TRBV5-4 with TRBJ2-7; D uncertain. The CDR3 consists of 14 residues. V was shortened by 4 bases and J by 6 bases, with 17 bases between the two germline ends. The germline CDR1 and CDR2 sequences are SGHNT and YYREEE (reference sequence). The CDR3 sequence is CASSDGPLESEQYF. The CDR3 DNA sequence: TGTGCCAGCAGCGACGGGCCTTTGGAGAGCGAGCAGTACTTC.

V and J are TRBV7-9 and TRBJ1-1; D is unresolved. This CDR3 is 15 amino acids long. CDR1 is SEHNR and CDR2 is FQNEAQ in the germline V gene (reference sequence). V was clipped by 1 base and J by 0 bases, with 9 bases between them. The CDR3 here is CASSLEEGMNTEAFF. The CDR3 region has the DNA TGTGCCAGCAGCTTAGAGGAGGGAATGAACACTGAAGCTTTCTTT.

The J gene is TRBJ2-5, the V gene TRBV7-6, with D tentatively TRBD1 (6 bases). V lost 0 bases, J lost 4 bases, and 9 bases lay in between. CDR1 is SGHVS and CDR2 is FNYEAQ in the germline V gene. The CDR3 is 14 residues long. The CDR3 region has the DNA TGTGCCAGCAGCTTAGCTGGGGGCCGAGAGACCCAGTACTTC. Its translation: CASSLAGGRETQYF.

V gene TRBV12-3 or TRBV12-4 combines with J gene TRBJ2-1; D is unresolved. CDR3 length: 13 amino acids. Trimming cost V 3 bases and J 8 bases, with 11 bases left between them. CDR3 protein: CASSFVHLYEQFF. In DNA, the CDR3 is TGTGCCAGCAGTTTTGTTCATCTCTATGAGCAGTTCTTC.

This clone turned up a few times. This chain links TRBV5-4 with TRBJ2-2; D is uncertain. V was cut by 4 bases and J by 6 bases, with 7 bases left in between. The germline CDR1 and CDR2 sequences are SGHNT and YYREEE (reference sequence). This CDR3 has 12 amino acids. This chain's CDR3 is CASSPLSGELFF. In DNA form, the CDR3 reads TGTGCCAGCAGCCCCCTCTCCGGGGAGCTGTTTTTT. Complete variable domain (other parts from reference TRBV5-4 and TRBJ2-2): ETGVTQSPTHLIKTRGQQVTLRCSSQSGHNTVSWYQQALGQGPQFIFQYYREEENGRGNFPPRFSGLQFPNYSSELNVNALELDDSALYLCASSPLSGELFFGEGSRLTVL.

This chain uses TRBV19 with TRBJ2-5; D not resolved. Deletions cut 6 bases from V and 4 bases from J, with 15 bases between. The length of the CDR3 is 14 residues. The V gene's germline CDR1 is LNHDA and CDR2 SQIVND (reference sequence). Here the CDR3 reads CASSSVGSAETQYF. Here the CDR3 DNA reads TGTGCCAGTAGCTCCGTCGGAAGTGCAGAGACCCAGTACTTC.

The chain uses TRBV11-2 and TRBJ2-1, with D perhaps assigned TRBD1 or TRBD2 (5 bases each). Trimming removed 5 bases from V and 1 base from J, with 15 bases in between. Germline lookup yields CDR1 SGHAT and CDR2 FQNNGV. The CDR3 length is 16 residues. CDR3 sequence (DNA): TGTGCCAGCAGCGAGGGGATAAGGAAATCCTACAATGAGCAGTTCTTC. Its translation: CASSEGIRKSYNEQFF.

V and J are TRBV5-6 and TRBJ2-1, with 9 bases identical to TRBD2. J gave up 8 bases and V 2 bases, and 11 bases lay outside the gene matches. CDR1 and CDR2 from the germline V gene are SGHDT and YYEEEE. There are 16 residues in the CDR3. The CDR3 DNA reads as TGTGCCAGCAGCTTATTGGTGGCTAGCGGGACCGATGAGCAGTTCTTC. Protein: CASSLLVASGTDEQFF.